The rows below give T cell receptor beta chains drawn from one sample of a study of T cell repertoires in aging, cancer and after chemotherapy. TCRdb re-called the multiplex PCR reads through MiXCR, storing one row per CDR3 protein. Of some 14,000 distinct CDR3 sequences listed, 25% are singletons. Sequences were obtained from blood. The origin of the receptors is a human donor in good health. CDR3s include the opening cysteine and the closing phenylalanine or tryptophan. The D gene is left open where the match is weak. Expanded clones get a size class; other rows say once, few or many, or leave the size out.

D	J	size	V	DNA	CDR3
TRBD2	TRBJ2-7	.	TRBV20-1	TGCAGCTGGGAGGGGGCGGGGGGGCTGTGGGAGCAGTACTTC	CSWEGAGGLWEQYF
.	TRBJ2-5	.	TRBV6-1	TGTGCCAGCAGTGAAGCGCTTCAGGGGAGAGAGACCCAGTACTTC	CASSEALQGRETQYF
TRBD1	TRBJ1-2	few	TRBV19	TGTGCCAGTAGTATCGGTCCAGGGGGTAACTATGGCTACACCTTC	CASSIGPGGNYGYTF
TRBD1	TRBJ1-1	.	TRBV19	TGTGCCAGTAGTTCGCCCAAGGGGGCATCTGAAGCTTTCTTT	CASSSPKGASEAFF
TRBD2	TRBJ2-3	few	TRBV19	TGTGCCAGTAGAGGCTCCGTTAGCGGGATATACACAGATACGCAGTATTTT	CASRGSVSGIYTDTQYF
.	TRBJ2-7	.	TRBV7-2	TGTGCCAGCAGCTTAGCGAAGACAGGTCCCTACGAGCAGTACTTC	CASSLAKTGPYEQYF
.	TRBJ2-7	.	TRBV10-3	TGTGCCATCAGTGAGCGAAACAGTGGGTCCTACGAGCAGTACTTC	CAISERNSGSYEQYF
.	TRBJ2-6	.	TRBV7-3	TGTGCCAGCAGCTTAGGGTTGGGGAAATTCTCTGGGGCCAACGTCCTGACTTTC	CASSLGLGKFSGANVLTF
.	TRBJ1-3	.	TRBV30	TGTGCCTGGGCTGCCGGTCCCTCTGGAAACACCATATATTTT	CAWAAGPSGNTIYF
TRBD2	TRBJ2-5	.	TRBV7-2	TGTGCCAGCAGCCCCGAGCGGGGATTGGGGACCCAGTACTTC	CASSPERGLGTQYF
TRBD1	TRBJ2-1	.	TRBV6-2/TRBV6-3	TGTGCCAGCGGCAAGACAGGGTCGTTTTTCCAGCAGTTCTTC	CASGKTGSFFQQFF
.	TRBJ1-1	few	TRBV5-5	TGTGCCAGCAGCTTGGCGGGATCCACTGAAGCTTTCTTT	CASSLAGSTEAFF
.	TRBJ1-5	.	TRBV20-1	TGCAGTGCCAGAACAAGGGGCAGCAATCAGCCCCAGCATTTT	CSARTRGSNQPQHF
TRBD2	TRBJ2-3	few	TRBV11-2	TGTGCCAGCACCCCACTAGCGGGGGGCATCGGGGATACGCAGTATTTT	CASTPLAGGIGDTQYF
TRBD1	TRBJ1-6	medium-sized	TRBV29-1	TGCAGCGTTGGGGACAGGGGGAATTCACCCCTCCACTTT	CSVGDRGNSPLHF
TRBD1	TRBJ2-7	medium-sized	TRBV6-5	TGTGCCAGCGGGACAGCGAACTCCTACGAGCAGTACTTC	CASGTANSYEQYF
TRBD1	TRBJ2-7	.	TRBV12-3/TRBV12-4	TGTGCCAGCAGTTTAGTTTCAGGGGGCGAGCAGTACTTC	CASSLVSGGEQYF
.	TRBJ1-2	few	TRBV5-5	TGTGCCAGCAGCTTCAGGGCGGAGTGGGGAGGCTACACCTTC	CASSFRAEWGGYTF
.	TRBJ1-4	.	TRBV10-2	TGCGCCAGCAGCGACCCACCAACTAATGAAAAACTGTTTTTT	CASSDPPTNEKLFF
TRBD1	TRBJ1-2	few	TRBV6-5	TGTGCCAGCAGTTACGGTGCCGGGACAGGGCCTAACTATGGCTACACCTTC	CASSYGAGTGPNYGYTF
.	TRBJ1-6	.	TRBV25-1	TGTGCCAGCAGTGACCAGGGGTGGGGTTCACCCCTCCACTTT	CASSDQGWGSPLHF
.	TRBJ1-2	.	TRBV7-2	TGTGCCAGCAGCTTACAGGGGAGTTATGGCTACACCTTC	CASSLQGSYGYTF
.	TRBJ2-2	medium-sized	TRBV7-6	TGTGCCAGCAGCTTAGGGAGGGCCGGGGAGCTGTTTTTT	CASSLGRAGELFF
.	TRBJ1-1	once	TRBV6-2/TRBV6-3	TGTGCCAGCAGTTGGGTGACAAGGGGTACGACTGAAGCTTTCTTT	CASSWVTRGTTEAFF
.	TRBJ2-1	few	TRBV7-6	TGTGCCAGCAGCTTATCGGCGGGGGCGAAATACAATGAGCAGTTCTTC	CASSLSAGAKYNEQFF
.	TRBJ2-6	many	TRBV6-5	TGTGCCAGCGGGGACACCTCCTCTGGGGCCAACGTCCTGACTTTC	CASGDTSSGANVLTF
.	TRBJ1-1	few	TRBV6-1	TGTGCCAGCATTCCTGGGTCCCCATCAGGGATCCGCACTGAAGCTTTCTTT	CASIPGSPSGIRTEAFF
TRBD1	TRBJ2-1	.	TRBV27	TGTGCCAGCAGAGGCCTGGGGACAGGGTCCTACGAGCAGTTCTTC	CASRGLGTGSYEQFF
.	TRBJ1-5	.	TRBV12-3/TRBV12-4	TGTGCCAGCAGTTTGGGGACGGAGGTCTCACCCCAGCATTTT	CASSLGTEVSPQHF
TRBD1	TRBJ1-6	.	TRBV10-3	TGCGCCAGCACTTGGGGGATCCGGGACAGGAATTCACCCCTCCACTTT	CASTWGIRDRNSPLHF
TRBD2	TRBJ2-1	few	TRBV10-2	TGCGCCAGTCCCAAGCGGGACCCCTCTTGGAATGAGCAGTTCTTC	CASPKRDPSWNEQFF
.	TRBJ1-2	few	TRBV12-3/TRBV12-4	TGTGCCAGCAGTTTAATCGGGGGGTCTGGCTACACCTTC	CASSLIGGSGYTF
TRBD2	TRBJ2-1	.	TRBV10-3	TGTGCCATCAGTGACAAGCGGGAAGAGCAGTTCTTC	CAISDKREEQFF
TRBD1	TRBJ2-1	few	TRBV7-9	TGTGCCAGCACCAACATACAGGGGGCGAGAAATGAGCAGTTCTTC	CASTNIQGARNEQFF
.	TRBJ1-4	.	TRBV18	TGTGCCAGCTCATCTGACAGGAATGAAAAACTGTTTTTT	CASSSDRNEKLFF
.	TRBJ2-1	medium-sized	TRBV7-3	TGTGCCAGCAGCCCCCGGGGAGACAATGAGCAGTTCTTC	CASSPRGDNEQFF
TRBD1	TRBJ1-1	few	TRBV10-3	TGTGCCATCAGTCAAACAGGGGGCCATAACACTGAAGCTTTCTTT	CAISQTGGHNTEAFF
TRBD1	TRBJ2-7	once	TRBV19	TGTGCCAGTACCGGGACAGGGGGCAAAACCTACGAGCAGTACTTC	CASTGTGGKTYEQYF
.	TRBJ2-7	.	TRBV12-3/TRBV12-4	TGTGCCAGCAGTTCGGCGGCAGCGGCCGCCTACGAGCAGTACTTC	CASSSAAAAAYEQYF
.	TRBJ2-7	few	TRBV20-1	TGCAGTGCTAGAGTTCTATCCAACTACGAGCAGTACTTC	CSARVLSNYEQYF
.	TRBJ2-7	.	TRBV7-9	TGTGCCAGCAGTAAGGGTCCCGGGCAGTACTTC	CASSKGPGQYF
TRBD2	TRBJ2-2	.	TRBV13	TGTGCCAGCAGCGGAGGAAAACTAGCGGGGGGCCCCGGGGAGCTGTTTTTT	CASSGGKLAGGPGELFF
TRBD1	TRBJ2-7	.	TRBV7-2	TGTGCCAGCAGCTTAGTATCAGGGGACAGGGGGGACGAGCAGTACTTC	CASSLVSGDRGDEQYF